This T cell receptor beta chain was captured in a study of shared clonotypes between healthy human individuals. The CDR3 runs 14 residues. The V and J ends lost 1 base and 4 bases, in that order; junction bases with no gene match: 5. The germline V gene encodes CDR1 SGHRS and CDR2 YFSETQ. The method was immunoSEQ multiplex PCR; TCRdb's version includes in-frame clones alone and lacks a portion of them. The table includes roughly 490,000 clones, roughly 85% detected once. Source material: PBMCs. The sequence was collected from a woman aged 40 to 50 in good health. Some clones in this sample may be carry-over from other donors' samples. The genes are TRBV5-1 and TRBJ2-7, with TRBD1 identical over 7 bases. CDR3 sequence (DNA): TGCGCCAGCAGCTTGCAGGGACAGCTTTACGAGCAGTACTTC. Translating it yields CASSLQGQLYEQYF.